This TCR beta chain was retrieved from a study of regulatory T cells in long-lasting Graves disease. Time point indicated: newly diagnosed GD, antithyroid drugs for less than 3 months. The TCR library was made from RNA extracted from PBMCs. EDTA tubes held approximately 10 milliliters of peripheral blood from each patient. V trimming: 0 bases; J trimming: 0 bases; junction bases outside the gene matches: 6. The CDR3 sequence is 18 residues long. CDR1 and CDR2 (germline): MNHEY, SVGAGI. CDR3-region Arm-PCR and iRepertoire HTBI primers produced the TCR beta libraries. Authors' methods: Identified across the samples were approximately 60 TRBV segments and more than twelve TRBJ segments. From the multiplex PCR reads, TCRdb called clonotypes with MiXCR, one entry per CDR3 protein. The V and J calls and clone size come from TCRdb's table, not from the authors' own analysis. The table includes about 460,000 distinct CDR3 sequences, about 14% detected once.

The data also belong to a second study, concerning T cells in Graves' hyperthyroidism and ophthalmopathy. That study adds: Patients aged 18 to 65 with hyperthyroidism were newly diagnosed, with duration under 2 months. Before onset, ophthalmopathy was predicted by the model a median about six months earlier.

This chain connects TRBV6-5 to TRBJ2-1, with 9 bases aligning to TRBD2. Sequences were derived from peripheral blood mononuclear cells (PBMCs), sampled at new diagnosis, from a patient treated with antithyroid drugs. The source is a woman between 50 and 59 years old with Graves disease. The CDR3, as DNA: TGTGCCAGCAGTTACTCTGCGGCTAGCGGGAACTCCTACAATGAGCAGTTCTTC. This gives the protein CASSYSAASGNSYNEQFF.